One sample yielded the 7 T cell receptor beta chains listed below, sequenced in a study of shared clonotypes between healthy human individuals. Repertoires were generated with immunoSEQ multiplex PCR, while TCRdb's copy carries only in-frame clones and drops some. There are roughly 2,300,000 clones in the sample; roughly 90% occur only once, and more than 0.35% lies in the top ten. The sample comprised naive CD4+ T cells from PBMCs. Subset meaning: CD45RA+ positively selected. The receptors derive from a man younger than 35 in good health. Some clones in this sample may be carry-over from other donors' samples.

The chain uses TRBV7-9 and TRBJ2-7, with TRBD1 matching over 7 bases. V shed 6 bases and J 1 base; nucleotides not matched to a gene: 12. This CDR3 region has 16 residues. From germline, CDR1 is SEHNR and CDR2 FQNEAQ (reference sequence). The CDR3 region is CASSQTTGTLSYEQYF. The CDR3 DNA is TGTGCCAGCAGTCAAACGACAGGGACACTTTCCTACGAGCAGTACTTC.

V usage is TRBV19 and J usage is TRBJ2-7, with 9 bases fitting TRBD1. The CDR3 covers 13 residues. Trimming removed 4 bases from V and 6 bases from J; junction bases left unmatched: 4. In germline, CDR1 is LNHDA, CDR2 SQIVND (reference sequence). This chain's CDR3 is CASSRTGDSEQYF. DNA of the CDR3: TGTGCCAGTAGTAGGACAGGGGATAGCGAGCAGTACTTC. Supplemented by reference TRBV19 and TRBJ2-7, the full variable domain reads DGGITQSPKYLFRKEGQNVTLSCEQNLNHDAMYWYRQDPGQGLRLIYYSQIVNDFQKGDIAEGYSVSREKKESFPLTVTSAQKNPTAFYLCASSRTGDSEQYFGPGTRLTVT.

V gene TRBV29-1 combines with J gene TRBJ2-5, with D hard to call. The CDR3 length is 11 residues. The V gene lost 0 bases and the J gene lost 7 bases, with 6 bases spanning the gap. The germline V gene encodes CDR1 SQVTM and CDR2 ANQGSEA. The chain's CDR3 is CSVEEKATQYF. DNA for the CDR3: TGCAGCGTTGAAGAAAAGGCGACCCAGTACTTC. The full variable domain, with the rest looked up from reference TRBV29-1 and TRBJ2-5, is SAVISQKPSRDICQRGTSLTIQCQVDSQVTMMFWYRQQPGQSLTLIATANQGSEATYESGFVIDKFPISRPNLTFSTLTVSNMSPEDSSIYLCSVEEKATQYFGPGTRLLVL.

The sample holds a few counts of this clone. V and J are TRBV19 and TRBJ1-3, with D possibly being TRBD1 (5 bases). V lost 5 bases and J lost 7, with 15 bases in between. Germline V lookup: CDR1 LNHDA, CDR2 SQIVND (reference sequence). The CDR3 totals 14 residues. The CDR3 spells CASSPWDDGNTIYF. In DNA, the CDR3 is TGTGCCAGTAGTCCCTGGGACGATGGTAACACCATATATTTT.

V and J are TRBV7-7 and TRBJ1-1; D remains unclear. CDR1 is SSHAT and CDR2 is FNYEAQ in the germline V gene (reference sequence). V dropped 1 base and J dropped 0 bases, with 3 bases sitting between them. The CDR3 consists of 13 residues. The CDR3 sequence: CASSLVVNTEAFF. The CDR3 region has the DNA TGTGCCAGCAGCTTAGTCGTGAACACTGAAGCTTTCTTT.

The rearrangement uses TRBV5-3 and TRBJ2-1, with D possibly TRBD1 on 6 matching bases. TRBV5-3 is classed as an ORF, of uncertain function. The CDR3 consists of 13 residues. Trimming shortened V by 4 bases and J by 5 bases, and 10 bases separated the two germline ends. The chain's CDR3 is CARSGGHNNEQFF. CDR3 DNA sequence: TGTGCCAGAAGCGGGGGACATAACAATGAGCAGTTCTTC.

As regards this clone: Other DNA sequences of this sample code for an identical CDR3. This chain links TRBV6-6 with TRBJ1-5, with D possibly TRBD1 on 5 matching bases. CDR1 is MNHNY, CDR2 SVGAGI, per germline (reference sequence). Trimming took 2 bases from V and 0 from J, leaving 8 bases between them. This CDR3 is built from 15 residues. The CDR3 DNA is TGTGCCAGCAGTTACGGGGGGGTTAGCAATCAGCCCCAGCATTTT. Encoded protein: CASSYGGVSNQPQHF.